This T cell receptor (beta chain) was identified during a study of blood T cell repertoires in COVID-19 (dated by TCRdb to the early 2020s). At the level of the whole study: The collaborator samples originated in the United States, Italy and Spain and spanned the acute and convalescent phases of COVID-19. The samples were drawn from the first 160 participants of the ongoing ImmuneRACE study and from 1,200 or so subjects provided by 6 global collaborators. Where available, HLA class I and class II types were obtained from metadata supplied by the sample provider rather than from assay-based typing. The prospective study material was composed of cDNA or gDNA derived from T cells, B-cell-depleted T cells, or PBMCs. Deeply sampled blood TCRbeta repertoires from subjects exposed to, actively infected with, or recovered from COVID-19 were included in the dataset. A freely available public database, intended as a resource for researchers studying the immune response to SARS-CoV-2, is where the repertoires were released. A de-identified subject ID, COVID-19 status, age in years and sex were almost always included in the sample metadata. Study-level results and caveats: The amount of clinical and demographic metadata varied by source and participant and was provided uncurated.

TCRbeta CDR3 regions were amplified from genomic DNA using the immunoSEQ Assay, a bias-controlled multiplex PCR. The original pipeline was this. The number of nucleated cells in each sample was estimated by amplification of reference gene primers within the assay. To quantify the absolute abundance of each unique TCRbeta CDR3 rearrangement, sequence reads were collapsed and filtered. Productive Simpson clonality was computed per sample as the square root of Simpson's diversity index over productive rearrangements. The table comes from immuneACCESS by way of TCRdb, which keeps in-frame sequences with V and J called. Part of the clones is missing from these tables; in studies checked, under half for an unresolved V gene and the rest for unknown reasons. D and trimming were read from the DNA, whereas the V and J calls and clone size are those reported in that table. Recorded for this sample are a few hundred thousand clones; about nine tenths of them occurred a single time. Roughly 6.8% of the sample lies in the top ten.

With regard to this clone: Its target antigen remains unknown. Base-call qualities are not available, and no considerably larger clone is one nucleotide away.

At one collaborating source in Seattle, patients were enrolled during active infection and were followed longitudinally through the course of disease. Each collaborating institution followed its own protocols to collect whole blood in K2EDTA tubes. For TCRbeta analysis, collaborators shipped samples as frozen whole blood, isolated PBMCs, or DNA extracted from either of those sample types. Looking up the germline V gene yields CDR1 SGHDT and CDR2 YYEEEE. Trimming takes 2 bases off V and 7 bases off J; junction bases not matched to a gene: 4. The cysteine opens and the phenylalanine closes a CDR3 of 13 amino acids. Here the CDR3 DNA is all that survives: 39 bases in frame from base 1.

The rearrangement combines TRBV5-6 with TRBJ2-7; 9 of the junction bases match TRBD2. Sequencing was done on a sample of peripheral blood. The TCR sequence derives from a woman aged 25 to 39 with COVID-19, enrolled during active disease. The CDR3 region has the sequence CASSFGTSSEQYF. The DNA reads as follows: TGTGCCAGCAGCTTCGGGACTAGCAGTGAGCAGTACTTC.